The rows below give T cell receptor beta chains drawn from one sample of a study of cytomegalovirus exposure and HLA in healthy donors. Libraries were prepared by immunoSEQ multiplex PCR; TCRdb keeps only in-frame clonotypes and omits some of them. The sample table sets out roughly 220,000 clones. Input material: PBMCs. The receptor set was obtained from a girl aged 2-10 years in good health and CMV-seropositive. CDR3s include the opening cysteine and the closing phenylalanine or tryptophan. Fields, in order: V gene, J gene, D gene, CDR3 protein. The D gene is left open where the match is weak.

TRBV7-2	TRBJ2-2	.	CASSLARVPHGELFF
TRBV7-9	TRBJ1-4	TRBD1	CASSAGTGGEKLFF
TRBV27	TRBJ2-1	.	CASSLQGLTNSYNEQFF
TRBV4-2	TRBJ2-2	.	CASSQDRRGWNTGELFF
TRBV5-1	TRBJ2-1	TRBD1	CASSLGGTGTHEQFF
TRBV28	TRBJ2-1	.	CASSPGQTNEQFF
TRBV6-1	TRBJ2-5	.	CASSEGMLRNGETQYF
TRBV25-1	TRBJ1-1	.	CASRAPGVTEAFF
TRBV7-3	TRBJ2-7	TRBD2	CASSADGTSGYEQYF
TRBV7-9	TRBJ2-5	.	CASSPTEISGILYF
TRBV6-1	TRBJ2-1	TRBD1	CASSDVMGQGYGEQFF
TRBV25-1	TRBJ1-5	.	CASSESRGQPQHF
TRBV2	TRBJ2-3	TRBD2	CASSEVRTSLTDTQYF